Below, 29 T cell receptor beta chains from the same sample are listed, as sequenced in a study of T cell repertoires in cytomegalovirus infection (dated by TCRdb to the late 2010s). Data came from an Illumina HiSeq 1500. In-frame beta chains were kept once TCRdb had trimmed the public reads at Q25 with fastp and called clones with MiXCR. For every CDR3 protein sequence, its rows merge into one entry that carries the most common genes and DNA. The sample profile shows 85,000 to 120,000 distinct CDR3 sequences; 16% of them were found once. About 8.8% of the sample comes from the top ten. Sequenced material: PBMCs. Receptor source: a human donor in good health (CMV status not recorded). Some clones in this sample may be carry-over from other donors' samples.

To note about this clonotype: One base away lies a much larger clone, so this may be a sequencing read error. V usage is TRBV7-2 and J usage is TRBJ1-1; 9 bases align to TRBD1. Looked up from germline, CDR1 is SGHTA and CDR2 is FQGNSA. The ends lost 2 bases at V and 4 bases at J; junction bases unmatched: 2. The CDR3 covers 14 residues. DNA for the CDR3: TGTGCCAGCAGCTTAAAGACAGGGGGCACTGAAGCTTTCTTT. Its protein product is CASSLKTGGTEAFF.

By sample share, this clonotype is medium-sized. The V call is TRBV7-8, the J call TRBJ2-7; the D is unclear. The germline V and J ends were trimmed by 6 bases and 7 bases, with 10 bases remaining between them. The germline V gene has CDR1 SGHVS and CDR2 FQNEAQ. The CDR3 spans 11 residues. The DNA of the CDR3 is TGTGCCAGCAGGACCGGCCGGGAGCAGTACTTC. Translating it yields CASRTGREQYF.

The chain couples TRBV20-1 to TRBJ1-5, with D tentatively TRBD1 (5 bases). Germline values: CDR1 DFQATT, CDR2 SNEGSKA (reference sequence). Trimming removed 6 bases at V and 2 bases at J, with 14 bases between. This CDR3 spans 14 amino acids. The CDR3 loop reads CSAKSGGGNQPQHF. The CDR3 DNA reads as TGCAGTGCAAAAAGCGGGGGGGGCAATCAGCCCCAGCATTTT.

This clonotype occurred many times. The V and J genes are TRBV7-2 and TRBJ2-5, with D maybe TRBD2 (5 bases). The CDR3 is 13 amino acids. V was pared by 5 bases and J by 3 bases, with 10 bases between. From germline, CDR1 is SGHTA and CDR2 FQGNSA. DNA of the CDR3: TGTGCCAGCAGCCGGATGACTAAAGAGACCCAGTACTTC. Protein sequence: CASSRMTKETQYF.

This clonotype was seen at least ten times. The chain employs TRBV7-2 and TRBJ2-1; tentative D call: TRBD1 (6 bases). V shed 1 base and J shed 4 bases, with 14 bases lying between them. Germline-derived CDR1 and CDR2 are SGHTA and FQGNSA. The CDR3 is 16 residues long. CDR3 loop: CASSLGGAGAYNEQFF. For the CDR3, the DNA is TGTGCCAGCAGCTTAGGAGGGGCAGGGGCATACAATGAGCAGTTCTTC. The full variable domain, its missing parts supplied by reference TRBV7-2 and TRBJ2-1, is GAGVSQSPSNKVTEKGKDVELRCDPISGHTALYWYRQSLGQGLEFLIYFQGNSAPDKSGLPSDRFSAERTGGSVSTLTIQRTQQEDSAVYLCASSLGGAGAYNEQFFGPGTRLTVL.

The chain employs TRBV23-1 and TRBJ1-5; 8 bases are shared with TRBD1. TRBV23-1 is given ORF status, its function remaining uncertain. This CDR3 spans 16 amino acids. With 0 bases clipped from V and 1 base from J, the junction kept 2 bases outside the gene matches. The chain's CDR3 is CASSQSDRESNQPQHF. The CDR3 DNA follows: TGCGCCAGCAGTCAATCGGACAGGGAAAGCAATCAGCCCCAGCATTTT.

This clonotype was counted ten times or more. This rearrangement joins TRBV6-5 to TRBJ2-1; TRBD1 agrees at 9 bases. This CDR3 comprises 15 residues. Germline CDR1 is MNHEY and CDR2 is SVGAGI. V was clipped by 0 bases and J by 7 bases; unmatched bases: 4. The CDR3 bases are TGTGCCAGCAGTTACTCCTGGGGACAGGGAAATGAGCAGTTCTTC. Its protein product is CASSYSWGQGNEQFF.

This clonotype was recorded at least ten times. This rearrangement joins TRBV2 to TRBJ2-5, with D possibly TRBD1 on 5 matching bases. Germline loops: CDR1 SNHLY, CDR2 FYNNEI. The CDR3 is 13 residues long. V was pared by 6 bases and J by 5 bases, with 13 bases between. The CDR3 DNA reads as TGTGCCAGCAGACCGACAGTGGGGGAGACCCAGTACTTC. Translating gives CASRPTVGETQYF. The full variable domain, in which reference TRBV2 and TRBJ2-5 provide the parts outside the CDR3, is EPEVTQTPSHQVTQMGQEVILRCVPISNHLYFYWYRQILGQKVEFLVSFYNNEISEKSEIFDDQFSVERPDGSNFTLKIRSTKLEDSAMYFCASRPTVGETQYFGPGTRLLVL.

As for this clonotype: The junction departs from germline at one end; a sequencing error may be responsible. The gene calls are TRBV4-1 and TRBJ1-5; 7 nucleotides match TRBD1. Per the germline V gene, CDR1 is MGHRA and CDR2 is YSYEKL. This CDR3 contains 15 residues. CDR3 in amino acids: CASIQEDRNNQPQHF. DNA of the CDR3: TGCGCCAGCATCCAAGAGGACAGGAACAATCAGCCCCAGCATTTT.

This chain uses TRBV28 with TRBJ1-1, with a weak D call TRBD1 (6 bases). The V and J ends lost 7 bases and 0 bases respectively, with 12 bases between them. The V gene's germline CDR1 is MDHEN and CDR2 SYDVKM. The CDR3 loop spans 14 amino acids. The CDR3 region is CASTAHRVNTEAFF. For the CDR3, the DNA is TGTGCCAGCACTGCCCACAGGGTGAACACTGAAGCTTTCTTT.

The V and J genes are TRBV16 and TRBJ2-1, with D unclear. This CDR3 is built from 13 residues. Germline CDR1 and CDR2: KGHSY and FQNENV. Trimming cost V 0 bases and J 9 bases, with 9 bases left between them. The CDR3 DNA reads as TGTGCCAGCAGCCAATCGCCGAAAACTGAGCAGTTCTTC. The encoded protein is CASSQSPKTEQFF. The full variable domain, its missing parts supplied by reference TRBV16 and TRBJ2-1, is GEEVAQTPKHLVRGEGQKAKLYCAPIKGHSYVFWYQQVLKNEFKFLISFQNENVFDETGMPKERFSAKCLPNSPCSLEIQATKLEDSAVYFCASSQSPKTEQFFGPGTRLTVL.

The chain couples TRBV29-1 to TRBJ2-1; D gene uncertain. CDR3 length: 16 residues. Deletions cut 2 bases from V and 0 bases from J, with 14 bases between. CDR1 SQVTM and CDR2 ANQGSEA come from the germline V gene. The CDR3 region has the DNA TGCAGCGTTGAATTGGTCGACGGACCCTCCTACAATGAGCAGTTCTTC. This gives the protein CSVELVDGPSYNEQFF.

The V call is TRBV12-3 or TRBV12-4, the J call TRBJ1-6, with D possibly matching TRBD1 (6 bases). The CDR3 consists of 13 residues. Between the trimmed V and J ends, which lost 7 bases and 2 bases, there was a span of 6 bases. CDR3 coding DNA: TGTGCCAGCACAGGGGCCTATAATTCACCCCTCCACTTT. It codes for CASTGAYNSPLHF.

Ten or more counts support this clonotype. The CDR3 coding sequence is TGTGCCAGCAGCCTCAGACGGGTCTCTGGAAACACCATATATTTT. Protein sequence: CASSLRRVSGNTIYF. The rearrangement joins TRBV7-8 to TRBJ1-3; D call uncertain. The ends were cut back, 5 bases at V and 0 bases at J, with 11 bases in the middle. This CDR3 comprises 15 residues. Germline V CDR1 and CDR2: SGHVS, FQNEAQ.

This clonotype was detected ten times or more. V gene TRBV7-2 combines with J gene TRBJ1-1; D not certain. The CDR3 is 14 residues long. V was trimmed by 0 bases and J by 2 bases, leaving 7 bases between them. Per germline, CDR1 SGHTA and CDR2 FQGNSA. CDR3 bases: TGTGCCAGCAGCTTAGCGAGTTTAAACACTGAAGCTTTCTTT. It encodes CASSLASLNTEAFF.

This clonotype was picked up a small number of times. The chain links TRBV6-2 or TRBV6-3 to TRBJ2-1, with TRBD2 matching over 10 bases. The CDR3 is 19 residues long. CDR1 MNHEY and CDR2 SVGEGT come from the germline V gene. V trimming: 6 bases; J trimming: 0 bases; junction bases outside the gene matches: 14. The CDR3: CASSPSGGPLPRSYNEQFF. CDR3 sequence (DNA): TGTGCCAGCAGCCCTAGCGGGGGCCCTCTCCCTCGCTCCTACAATGAGCAGTTCTTC.

This clonotype has a count of ten or more. The chain recombines TRBV19 with TRBJ1-5, with TRBD1 matching 9 bases. The V segment lost 7 bases and the J segment 6 bases; nucleotides outside the gene matches: 4. The CDR3 contains 13 residues. CDR1 is LNHDA and CDR2 is SQIVND in the germline V gene (reference sequence). CDR3 sequence: CASTGTGSQPQHF. For the CDR3, the DNA is TGTGCCAGTACCGGGACAGGGTCTCAGCCCCAGCATTTT.

This clonotype was picked up a small number of times. The V call is TRBV25-1, the J call TRBJ2-4; 7 bases are a match to TRBD1. The CDR3 is 18 amino acids. CDR1 is MGHDK and CDR2 is SYGVNS in the germline V gene. V lost 4 bases to trimming and J lost 6 bases; unmatched junction nucleotides: 18. CDR3 sequence reads: CASSGYRGEADWGNIQYF. The CDR3 DNA follows: TGTGCCAGCAGTGGTTACAGGGGCGAGGCGGACTGGGGAAACATTCAGTACTTC.

The sample holds many counts of this clonotype. V and J are TRBV7-2 and TRBJ1-6, with 9 nucleotides matching TRBD1. With V trimmed by 5 bases and J by 7 bases, 12 bases remained unmatched. CDR1 and CDR2 (germline): SGHTA, FQGNSA. There are 17 residues in the CDR3. The CDR3 DNA follows: TGTGCCAGCAGCCCCCTTATCTGGGGACAGGGCAATTCACCCCTCCACTTT. This encodes CASSPLIWGQGNSPLHF.

This clonotype was picked up many times. This chain links TRBV12-3 or TRBV12-4 with TRBJ2-3; 8 bases are shared with TRBD2. CDR3 length: 14 amino acids. The V and J ends lost 6 bases and 5 bases, in that order; junction bases with no gene match: 7. CDR3 region: CASSPGTRLDTQYF. DNA of the CDR3: TGTGCCAGCAGCCCCGGGACTAGGTTAGATACGCAGTATTTT.

The chain employs TRBV10-3 and TRBJ2-5; 7 bases align to TRBD2. Germline loops: CDR1 ENHRY, CDR2 SYGVKD. This CDR3 spans 15 amino acids. Trimming took 0 bases from V and 5 from J; bases not matched to a gene: 6. CDR3 amino acids: CAISESSGAGETQYF. CDR3 nucleotide sequence: TGTGCCATCAGTGAGTCCAGCGGGGCTGGGGAGACCCAGTACTTC.

This clonotype was seen repeatedly, ten times or more. The rearrangement joins TRBV28 to TRBJ2-5, with D possibly TRBD1 on 5 matching bases. Germline V gene data show CDR1 as MDHEN and CDR2 as SYDVKM. Trimming removed 6 bases at V and 1 base at J, with 15 bases between. The CDR3 is 15 amino acids. The chain's CDR3 is CASRSLGAFQETQYF. In DNA form, the CDR3 reads TGTGCCAGCAGGTCGCTAGGGGCATTCCAAGAGACCCAGTACTTC. Full variable domain (outside the CDR3, taken from reference TRBV28 and TRBJ2-5): DVKVTQSSRYLVKRTGEKVFLECVQDMDHENMFWYRQDPGLGLRLIYFSYDVKMKEKGDIPEGYSVSREKKERFSLILESASTNQTSMYLCASRSLGAFQETQYFGPGTRLLVL.

The chain has TRBV5-1 and TRBJ2-7; TRBD2 might be the D (5 bases). CDR3 length: 13 amino acids. The V gene lost 4 bases and the J gene lost 2 bases, with 10 bases spanning the gap. CDR1 and CDR2 from the germline V gene are SGHRS and YFSETQ. The CDR3 here is CASSAGNTYEQYF. CDR3 sequence (DNA): TGCGCCAGCAGCGCCGGGAACACCTACGAGCAGTACTTC.

This clonotype was counted many times. The rearrangement joins TRBV19 to TRBJ2-5; tentative D call: TRBD2 (5 bases). Germline V lookup: CDR1 LNHDA, CDR2 SQIVND (reference sequence). The CDR3 totals 14 residues. Trimming cost V 6 bases and J 5 bases, with 16 bases left between them. CDR3 region: CASRDSSTRETQYF. CDR3 bases: TGTGCCAGTAGGGACTCCTCAACGAGGGAGACCCAGTACTTC.

This sequence joins TRBV20-1 and TRBJ2-1; TRBD2 matches at 14 bases. Trimming at V came to 6 bases and at J to 2 bases, leaving 15 bases not matched to a gene. CDR3 size: 19 residues. Germline V gene data show CDR1 as DFQATT and CDR2 as SNEGSKA (reference sequence). The CDR3 protein is CSASGRLAGGITPYNEQFF. The CDR3 coding sequence is TGCAGTGCATCCGGTAGACTAGCGGGGGGGATAACTCCCTACAATGAGCAGTTCTTC.

The chain is built from TRBV9 and TRBJ2-5; D call uncertain. The CDR3 is 16 residues long. The ends were cut back, 4 bases at V and 2 bases at J, with 18 bases in the middle. CDR1 is SGDLS and CDR2 is YYNGEE in the germline V gene. CDR3 sequence reads: CASSIESQNMQETQYF. Here the CDR3 DNA reads TGTGCCAGCAGCATAGAATCACAGAATATGCAAGAGACCCAGTACTTC.

The V gene is TRBV18, the J gene TRBJ1-2; possibly TRBD1 for D (5 bases). V lost 8 bases and J 2 bases, leaving 12 bases between the germline ends. This CDR3 is built from 13 residues. The V gene's germline CDR1 is KGHSH and CDR2 LQKENI. CDR3 sequence: CASGTGGNYGYTF. CDR3 coding DNA: TGTGCCAGCGGGACGGGCGGAAACTATGGCTACACCTTC.

This rearrangement joins TRBV12-3 or TRBV12-4 to TRBJ1-1; D not certain. Trimming left V 2 bases short and J 6 bases short, with 13 bases between. This CDR3 has 14 residues. The CDR3 DNA follows: TGTGCCAGCAGTTTACTGGGGATTGGTCCTGAAGCTTTCTTT. This translates into CASSLLGIGPEAFF.

The chain employs TRBV6-2 or TRBV6-3 and TRBJ2-3; D gene uncertain. CDR1 MNHEY and CDR2 SVGEGT come from the germline V gene. The germline V and J ends were trimmed by 6 bases and 6 bases, with 7 bases remaining between them. The CDR3 is made up of 11 amino acids. The CDR3 DNA reads as TGTGCCAGCAGATTGGGGGATACGCAGTATTTT. Encoded protein: CASRLGDTQYF.